This T cell receptor (beta chain) was sequenced for a study of blood T cell repertoires in COVID-19. The overall study: Acute-phase and convalescent COVID-19 samples originated in the United States, Italy and Spain. PBMCs, B-cell-depleted T cells, or T cells were the source of the cDNA or gDNA that made up the material.

Under the authors' procedure: Amplification of reference gene primers was used by the study to estimate nucleated cell counts. Method: immunoSEQ multiplex PCR; TCRdb's copy keeps in-frame clones and lacks some. That table supplies the V and J calls and clone size; D and trimming were determined from the DNA. The data show 300,000 to 400,000 clones, approximately 86% seen once. This clone has a single count. The ends were cut back, 0 bases at V and 2 bases at J, with 6 bases in the middle. Germline-derived CDR1 and CDR2 are SGHRS and YFSETQ. The CDR3 sequence is 13 residues long. The receptor comes from a human donor in a cohort sampled during active COVID-19. What was sequenced was peripheral blood. This rearrangement joins TRBV5-1 to TRBJ2-7; TRBD1 might be the D (5 bases). CDR3 nucleotide sequence: TGCGCCAGCAGCTTGGCGGACACCTACGAGCAGTACTTC. This sequence encodes CASSLADTYEQYF.